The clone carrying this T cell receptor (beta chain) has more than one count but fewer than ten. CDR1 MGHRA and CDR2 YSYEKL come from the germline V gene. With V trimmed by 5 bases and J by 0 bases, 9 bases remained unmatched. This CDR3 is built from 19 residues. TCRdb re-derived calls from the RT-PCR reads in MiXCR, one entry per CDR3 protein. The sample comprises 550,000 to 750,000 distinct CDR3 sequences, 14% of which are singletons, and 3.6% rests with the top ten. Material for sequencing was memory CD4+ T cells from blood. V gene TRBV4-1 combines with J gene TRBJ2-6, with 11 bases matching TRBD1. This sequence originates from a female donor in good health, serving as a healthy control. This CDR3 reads CASSSGQGVLSSGANVLTF. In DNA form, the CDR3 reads TGCGCCAGCAGCTCGGGACAGGGGGTTCTAAGCTCTGGGGCCAACGTCCTGACTTTC.